This TCR beta chain was captured by sequencing in a study of low-dose radiotherapy and immunotherapy resistance in tumors. Study-level information: Patients were on oral aspirin 300 mg taken daily for four cycles from cycle 1 day 1.

The length of the CDR3 is 13 residues. V was shortened by 5 bases and J by 1 base, with 9 bases between the two germline ends. The germline V gene encodes CDR1 SGHNT and CDR2 YYREEE (reference sequence). This clonotype is labeled medium-sized. Priming of first-strand cDNA relied on TRAV- and TRBV-specific primers (covering alpha and beta chains). TCR amplification used roughly 20 PCR cycles, a constant-region primer and a V-primer adapter. TCRdb re-called the reads with MiXCR, one entry per CDR3 protein. The sample includes over 9,000 distinct CDR3 sequences, around 40% of them seen just once. The rearrangement joins TRBV5-4 to TRBJ2-5, with TRBD2 as a possible D gene (6 bases). The TCR originated in a human donor with advanced metastatic prostate, ovarian, gallbladder or colorectal cancer (not recorded which). This table probably holds off-target reads from a library built for another chain. The CDR3 DNA reads TGTGCCAGCAGTCTTAGCGGCCAAGAGACCCAGTACTTC. This encodes CASSLSGQETQYF.